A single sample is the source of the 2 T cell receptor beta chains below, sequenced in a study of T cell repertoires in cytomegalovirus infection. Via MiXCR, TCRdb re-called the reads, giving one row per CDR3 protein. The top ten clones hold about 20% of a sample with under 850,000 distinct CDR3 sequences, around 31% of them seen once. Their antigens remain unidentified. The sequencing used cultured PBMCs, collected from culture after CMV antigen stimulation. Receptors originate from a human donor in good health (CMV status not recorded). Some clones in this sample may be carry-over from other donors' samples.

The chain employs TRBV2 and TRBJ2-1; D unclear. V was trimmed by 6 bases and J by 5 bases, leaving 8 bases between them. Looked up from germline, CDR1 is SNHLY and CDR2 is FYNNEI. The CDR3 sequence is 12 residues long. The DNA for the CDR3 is TGTGCCAGCAGCCAACGAAACAATGAGCAGTTCTTC. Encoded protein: CASSQRNNEQFF. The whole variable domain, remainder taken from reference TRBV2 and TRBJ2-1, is EPEVTQTPSHQVTQMGQEVILRCVPISNHLYFYWYRQILGQKVEFLVSFYNNEISEKSEIFDDQFSVERPDGSNFTLKIRSTKLEDSAMYFCASSQRNNEQFFGPGTRLTVL.

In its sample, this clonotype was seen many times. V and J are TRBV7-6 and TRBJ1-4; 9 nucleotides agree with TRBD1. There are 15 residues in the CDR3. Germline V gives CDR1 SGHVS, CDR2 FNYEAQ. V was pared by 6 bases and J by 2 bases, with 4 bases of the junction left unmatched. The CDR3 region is CASSYTGGTNEKLFF. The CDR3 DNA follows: TGTGCCAGCAGTTATACAGGGGGCACTAATGAAAAACTGTTTTTT.